A selection of T cell receptor beta chains follows, all from one sample in a study of CD8 T cells in ankylosing spondylitis. TCRdb processed the 5' RACE reads anew with MiXCR; each CDR3 protein has one entry. The repertoire includes fewer than 550,000 distinct CDR3 sequences, approximately 5% of them detected once, and 3.5% sits in the top ten. The sequencing input was blood, either unsorted or a sorted T cell fraction (not recorded which). The origin of the receptors is a male donor with ankylosing spondylitis. CDR3s include the opening cysteine and the closing phenylalanine or tryptophan. Each record gives: J gene, D gene, V gene, CDR3 protein. D genes are given only for firm matches.

J: TRBJ1-1
D: NA
V: TRBV5-4
CDR3: CASSWGGVNTEAFF

J: TRBJ2-5
D: TRBD2
V: TRBV28
CDR3: CASRGAGGRETQYF

J: TRBJ1-1
D: NA
V: TRBV29-1
CDR3: CSVGGNMNTEAFF

J: TRBJ2-1
D: NA
V: TRBV6-4
CDR3: CASSVALSYPDYNEQFF

J: TRBJ2-1
D: TRBD2
V: TRBV6-1
CDR3: CASRKLAAWNDEQFF

J: TRBJ2-7
D: NA
V: TRBV28
CDR3: CASASRVYEQYF

J: TRBJ2-3
D: NA
V: TRBV7-2
CDR3: CASSLTAGSTADTQYF

J: TRBJ2-2
D: TRBD2
V: TRBV11-2
CDR3: CASSSHSGSGTGELFF

J: TRBJ2-1
D: NA
V: TRBV18
CDR3: CASSPSGEAYNEQFF

J: TRBJ2-6
D: NA
V: TRBV5-1
CDR3: CASSRRLAGSGANVLTF

J: TRBJ2-1
D: TRBD2
V: TRBV6-5
CDR3: CASSFLFAGGTYNEQFF

J: TRBJ2-7
D: NA
V: TRBV18
CDR3: CASSPSTRGEQYF

J: TRBJ2-1
D: TRBD2
V: TRBV28
CDR3: CASSLPGTSGKGNEQFF

J: TRBJ1-2
D: NA
V: TRBV11-2
CDR3: CASSLADQPGEHYGYTF

J: TRBJ1-2
D: NA
V: TRBV11-1
CDR3: CASSLSPADGYTF

J: TRBJ2-7
D: TRBD1
V: TRBV6-1
CDR3: CASRWPGTGSSYEQYF

J: TRBJ2-3
D: TRBD2
V: TRBV6-1
CDR3: CASSERSGGKSLYF